This TCR beta chain was retrieved from a study of ipilimumab plus nivolumab after autologous stem cell transplantation. Background on the study: The myeloma group: high-risk transplant-naive, or relapse within 3 years after first autologous transplant.

Some clones are missing from TCRdb's copy, which holds only in-frame ones; the method was immunoSEQ multiplex PCR. The sample records 9,000 to 15,000 clones, under 80% being singletons. Remarks on this clone: Its antigen is currently unknown.

Checkpoint therapy with ipilimumab 1 mg/kg began 14 to 28 days after transplant. The CDR3 length is 13 residues. Germline-derived CDR1 and CDR2 are SGHRS and YFSETQ. Trimming left V 7 bases short and J 5 bases short, with 13 bases between. General observations from the study: The authors say TCR, Treg and microbiome findings warrant further study.

The V call is TRBV5-1, the J call TRBJ2-4; perhaps D is TRBD1 or TRBD2 (6 bases each). This receptor was identified in a male donor with multiple myeloma. The source material was PBMCs, sampled in a trial of ipilimumab plus nivolumab as post-transplant consolidation. Written as DNA, the CDR3 is TGCGCCAGCGGTCCGGGGGCGGAAAACATTCAGTACTTC. Protein product: CASGPGAENIQYF.